These 24 T cell receptor beta chains originate from one sample sequenced in a study of T cell changes during pregnancy in multiple sclerosis. Clones were read by immunoSEQ multiplex PCR, and TCRdb kept only the in-frame ones, dropping some. The repertoire holds about 45,000 clones, with roughly 91% as singletons. The sequences come from CD4+ T cells from peripheral blood mononuclear cells, collected in the first trimester of pregnancy. Every receptor here comes from a female donor with multiple sclerosis, enrolled in a pregnancy study.

The V call is TRBV18, the J call TRBJ2-7, with 9 bases matching TRBD1. This CDR3 is built from 16 residues. The V and J ends lost 5 bases and 2 bases, in that order; junction bases with no gene match: 10. Looked up from germline, CDR1 is KGHSH and CDR2 is LQKENI. CDR3 sequence reads: CASSVRLGQGTYEQYF. The CDR3 coding sequence is TGTGCCAGCTCAGTTAGGTTGGGACAGGGCACCTACGAGCAGTACTTC. Full variable domain (rest looked up from reference TRBV18 and TRBJ2-7): NAGVMQNPRHLVRRRGQEARLRCSPMKGHSHVYWYRQLPEEGLKFMVYLQKENIIDESGMPKERFSAEFPKEGPSILRIQQVVRGDSAAYFCASSVRLGQGTYEQYFGPGTRLTVT.

The gene calls are TRBV6-1 and TRBJ2-7; a possible D gene is TRBD1 (6 bases). V lost 1 base and J lost 3, with 13 bases in between. The CDR3 length is 15 residues. Germline V gene data show CDR1 as MNHNS and CDR2 as SASEGT. CDR3 region: CASSEGGLANYEQYF. For the CDR3, the DNA is TGTGCCAGCAGTGAAGGGGGGCTAGCAAACTACGAGCAGTACTTC.

This chain links TRBV19 with TRBJ2-2; 7 nucleotides match TRBD1. CDR3 length: 14 amino acids. Germline lookup yields CDR1 LNHDA and CDR2 SQIVND (reference sequence). V gave up 7 bases and J gave up 4 bases; unmatched junction bases: 6. CDR3 coding DNA: TGTGCCAGTATTGAGGGGGCAGGCACCGGGGAGCTGTTTTTT. Translated, it gives CASIEGAGTGELFF.

The chain couples TRBV2 to TRBJ1-2; D is possibly TRBD1 (5 bases). The CDR3 has 16 residues. Germline V CDR1 and CDR2: SNHLY, FYNNEI. The ends were cut back, 3 bases at V and 4 bases at J, with 18 bases in the middle. The CDR3 DNA reads as TGTGCCAGCAGTGACTCAAGGGGAGGAGAACCCTATGGCTACACCTTC. Its protein is CASSDSRGGEPYGYTF.

This sequence joins TRBV6-4 and TRBJ2-1; possibly TRBD2 for D (6 bases). From germline, CDR1 is MRHNA and CDR2 SNTAGT. The CDR3 has 16 residues. The V end was cut by 1 base, the J end by 5 bases, with 15 bases between. As DNA, the CDR3 is TGTGCCAGCAGTGACTGGAACGGGAGAAGCAACAATGAGCAGTTCTTC. Its translation: CASSDWNGRSNNEQFF.

The chain combines TRBV6-5 with TRBJ2-3; D is unresolved. Trimming cost V 0 bases and J 0 bases, with 7 bases left between them. CDR1 and CDR2 from the germline V gene are MNHEY and SVGAGI. The CDR3 extends over 15 amino acids. CDR3 sequence: CASSYSTFSTDTQYF. In DNA form, the CDR3 reads TGTGCCAGCAGTTACTCGACTTTTAGCACAGATACGCAGTATTTT.

The V call is TRBV29-1, the J call TRBJ1-1; 7 bases are shared with TRBD1. Per the germline V gene, CDR1 is SQVTM and CDR2 is ANQGSEA. The junction had 4 bases not matched to a gene; V was cut back by 7 bases and J by 5 bases. The CDR3 is 11 amino acids. The CDR3 DNA reads TGCAGCGGCGACAGGGAAACTGAAGCTTTCTTT. Encoded protein: CSGDRETEAFF. Full variable domain (missing parts from reference TRBV29-1 and TRBJ1-1): SAVISQKPSRDICQRGTSLTIQCQVDSQVTMMFWYRQQPGQSLTLIATANQGSEATYESGFVIDKFPISRPNLTFSTLTVSNMSPEDSSIYLCSGDRETEAFFGQGTRLTVV.

This chain uses TRBV19 with TRBJ1-2, with 9 bases matching TRBD1. CDR3 length: 13 amino acids. V was clipped by 9 bases and J by 4 bases; unmatched bases: 6. Germline V gives CDR1 LNHDA, CDR2 SQIVND (reference sequence). CDR3 in amino acids: CASRGQGSYGYTF. The CDR3 DNA reads as TGTGCCAGCAGGGGACAGGGTTCCTATGGCTACACCTTC.

This chain links TRBV4-3 with TRBJ2-2; 14 positions match TRBD2. The germline V gene has CDR1 LGHNA and CDR2 YSLEER. V shed 0 bases and J 8 bases; nucleotides not matched to a gene: 11. This CDR3 spans 19 amino acids. Written as DNA, the CDR3 is TGCGCCAGCAGCCAAGAAGTGGTCGGGGGACTAGCGGGAGCGGGGGAGCTGTTTTTT. Amino acid sequence: CASSQEVVGGLAGAGELFF.

The chain is built from TRBV2 and TRBJ2-1; 12 nucleotides agree with TRBD2. Germline lookup yields CDR1 SNHLY and CDR2 FYNNEI. This CDR3 has 13 residues. V lost 10 bases, J lost 9 bases, and 7 bases stayed unmatched. CDR3 nucleotides: TGTGCCACCTCTAGCGGGAGGGTCGGTGAGCAGTTCTTC. Encoded protein: CATSSGRVGEQFF.

This chain joins TRBV29-1 and TRBJ2-3; 8 bases fit TRBD2. The J segment lost 0 bases and the V segment lost 4 bases, leaving 12 bases of the junction unmatched. CDR1 and CDR2 (germline): SQVTM, ANQGSEA. This CDR3 is 17 amino acids long. The DNA of the CDR3 is TGCAGCGTTGCCCAAAACCGGGGGGGCCCGAGCACAGATACGCAGTATTTT. It is translated as CSVAQNRGGPSTDTQYF.

This rearrangement joins TRBV4-3 to TRBJ2-2, with D maybe TRBD1 (6 bases). V was clipped by 1 base and J by 5 bases, with 14 bases between them. CDR3 length equals 16 residues. CDR1 and CDR2 from the germline V gene are LGHNA and YSLEER. The CDR3 protein is CASSQVAGVATGELFF. CDR3 sequence (DNA): TGCGCCAGCAGCCAAGTGGCAGGGGTCGCGACCGGGGAGCTGTTTTTT.

In DNA, the CDR3 is TGTGCCAGCTCACCATCCCGACAGGGCTGGGAAAAACTGTTTTTT. Translating gives CASSPSRQGWEKLFF. The chain combines TRBV18 with TRBJ1-4, with 7 bases lining up with TRBD1. The CDR3 loop spans 15 amino acids. The germline CDR1 and CDR2 sequences are KGHSH and LQKENI. V lost 2 bases and J lost 8; bases outside the gene matches: 8.

The chain recombines TRBV5-1 with TRBJ1-5; 8 nucleotides align to TRBD1. This CDR3 region has 15 residues. Losses at the gene ends were 4 bases for V and 3 bases for J; bases not matched to a gene: 6. Germline CDR1 and CDR2: SGHRS and YFSETQ. The CDR3 sequence: CASSPGQGSNQPQHF. The CDR3 DNA sequence: TGCGCCAGCAGCCCAGGACAGGGATCCAATCAGCCCCAGCATTTT.

The genes are TRBV11-2 and TRBJ2-5; a possible D gene is TRBD1 (6 bases). CDR1 is SGHAT, CDR2 FQNNGV, per germline. The CDR3 totals 14 residues. V lost 2 bases, J lost 3 bases, and 10 bases lay in between. The chain's CDR3 is CASSLRGMKETQYF. CDR3 coding DNA: TGTGCCAGCAGCTTAAGGGGGATGAAAGAGACCCAGTACTTC.

This chain joins TRBV19 and TRBJ2-3; D is perhaps TRBD1 (7 bases). Trimming took off 5 bases at V and 1 base at J, with 13 bases between the two ends. The CDR3 has 15 amino acids. Per germline, CDR1 LNHDA and CDR2 SQIVND (reference sequence). The CDR3 region has the DNA TGTGCCAGTAGTGCGGGACAGCCTCGCACAGATACGCAGTATTTT. Residues: CASSAGQPRTDTQYF.

The V call is TRBV6-5, the J call TRBJ1-4; 9 bases match TRBD1. The germline CDR1 and CDR2 sequences are MNHEY and SVGAGI. The CDR3 is 15 amino acids. Unmatched junction bases numbered 5, after V lost 6 bases and J lost 3 bases. Here the CDR3 reads CASRGTGRANEKLFF. The CDR3 DNA reads TGTGCCAGCAGAGGGACAGGGCGTGCTAATGAAAAACTGTTTTTT.

The chain combines TRBV7-9 with TRBJ1-1; D is unresolved. V lost 4 bases to trimming and J lost 5 bases, with 17 bases between them. This CDR3 contains 15 residues. CDR1 and CDR2 (germline): SEHNR, FQNEAQ (reference sequence). The CDR3 loop is CASSSAGSQKTEAFF. CDR3 DNA: TGTGCCAGCAGCTCAGCCGGGAGCCAAAAAACTGAAGCTTTCTTT.

The chain is built from TRBV7-2 and TRBJ2-7, with D possibly being TRBD1 (6 bases). There are 14 residues in the CDR3. CDR1 and CDR2 (germline): SGHTA, FQGNSA. Between the trimmed V and J ends, which lost 5 bases and 0 bases, there was a span of 11 bases. The CDR3 is CASSLGQPSYEQYF. The DNA for the CDR3 is TGTGCCAGCAGCCTCGGACAGCCCTCCTACGAGCAGTACTTC.

The rearrangement joins TRBV27 to TRBJ1-2, with a weak D call TRBD1 (5 bases). Germline loops: CDR1 MNHEY, CDR2 SMNVEV (reference sequence). The CDR3 runs 15 residues. Deletions cut 5 bases from V and 6 bases from J, with 19 bases between. CDR3 bases: TGTGCCAGCAGTCCCCGGTGGACGGACACTAATGGCTACACCTTC. This codes for CASSPRWTDTNGYTF.

The V call is TRBV11-2, the J call TRBJ1-2; weak D call: TRBD1 (6 bases). The CDR3 spans 14 residues. Trimming shortened V by 6 bases and J by 2 bases, and 13 bases separated the two germline ends. The V gene's germline CDR1 is SGHAT and CDR2 FQNNGV. The CDR3 nucleotides read TGTGCCAGCAGTCCAAACAGGGTCAACTATGGCTACACCTTC. This translates into CASSPNRVNYGYTF.

The chain combines TRBV15 with TRBJ2-7; 10 bases map to TRBD2. This CDR3 contains 15 residues. Trimming cost V 0 bases and J 6 bases; bases outside gene matches: 5. Per the germline V gene, CDR1 is LNHNV and CDR2 is YYDKDF (reference sequence). CDR3 in amino acids: CATSRDLAGVREQYF. The CDR3 DNA is TGTGCCACCAGCAGAGATCTAGCGGGAGTCCGCGAGCAGTACTTC.

The gene calls are TRBV6-1 and TRBJ2-1; TRBD2 aligns across 8 bases. Trimming took 0 bases from V and 6 from J; bases not matched to a gene: 10. CDR1 is MNHNS, CDR2 SASEGT, per germline. The CDR3 totals 17 residues. This chain's CDR3 is CASSEAHAGRASNEQFF. The CDR3 nucleotides read TGTGCCAGCAGTGAAGCGCATGCCGGGAGGGCCTCCAATGAGCAGTTCTTC.

The rearrangement uses TRBV7-3 and TRBJ2-6, with D perhaps TRBD2 (5 bases). V lost 4 bases and J 1 base, leaving 11 bases between the germline ends. Per the germline V gene, CDR1 is SGHTA and CDR2 is FQGTGA. The CDR3 length is 16 residues. CDR3 DNA: TGTGCCAGCAGCTACGACGGGAATTCTGGGGCCAACGTCCTGACTTTC. The encoded protein is CASSYDGNSGANVLTF.